The 11 T cell receptor beta chains reported below all come from one sample, sequenced in a study of blood T cell repertoires in COVID-19 (dated by TCRdb to about 2020). Library generation was performed with the immunoSEQ multiplex PCR assay. TCRdb took over this immuneACCESS table, retaining in-frame rearrangements with V and J assigned. Such tables are incomplete; in checked studies, under half of the missing clones stem from an unresolved V gene, and the remainder is unexplained. This sample comprises more than 95,000 clones, under 85% of them detected only once. The ten largest make up 12% of the sample. Sequenced sample: peripheral blood. The origin of the receptors is a man in his 60s with acute or convalescent COVID-19.

The genes are TRBV7-8 and TRBJ2-1; maybe TRBD1 (6 bases). V lost 5 bases and J 0 bases, leaving 14 bases between the germline ends. The CDR3 consists of 16 residues. Germline-derived CDR1 and CDR2 are SGHVS and FQNEAQ. The DNA of the CDR3 is TGTGCCAGCAGCCCCCCAGGGGTCTACTCCTACAATGAGCAGTTCTTC. Amino acids: CASSPPGVYSYNEQFF.

The chain uses TRBV7-9 and TRBJ1-2; TRBD1 aligns across 7 bases. This CDR3 is 15 amino acids long. The trim removed 1 base at V and 4 bases at J, leaving 6 bases unmatched. Per the germline V gene, CDR1 is SEHNR and CDR2 is FQNEAQ (reference sequence). The CDR3 sequence is CASSLVGTDSYGYTF. Written as DNA, the CDR3 is TGTGCCAGCAGCTTAGTAGGGACAGACTCCTATGGCTACACCTTC.

This chain connects TRBV11-2 to TRBJ2-1; 12 nucleotides align to TRBD2. The CDR3 is made up of 19 amino acids. In germline, CDR1 is SGHAT, CDR2 FQNNGV. Trimming cost V 2 bases and J 0 bases; bases outside gene matches: 8. CDR3 amino acids: CASSLKGLAGLSSYNEQFF. CDR3 in DNA: TGTGCCAGCAGCTTAAAAGGACTAGCGGGGCTGAGCTCCTACAATGAGCAGTTCTTC.

This chain joins TRBV19 and TRBJ2-2, with a possible D match to TRBD2 (6 bases). Germline V lookup: CDR1 LNHDA, CDR2 SQIVND (reference sequence). This CDR3 spans 15 amino acids. Deletions cut 10 bases from V and 5 bases from J, with 20 bases between. The CDR3 DNA follows: TGTGCCACCAGAGGTGGCGGGGCCCGGACCGGGGAGCTGTTTTTT. This codes for CATRGGGARTGELFF.

V usage is TRBV30 and J usage is TRBJ2-7; D is perhaps TRBD1 (5 bases). Germline lookup yields CDR1 GTSNPN and CDR2 SVGIG (reference sequence). V dropped 3 bases and J dropped 0 bases, with 9 bases sitting between them. The CDR3 extends over 13 amino acids. As DNA, the CDR3 is TGTGCCTGGAGAGCTGGGGCCTCCTACGAGCAGTACTTC. As protein: CAWRAGASYEQYF.

In its sample, this clone was seen once. The chain joins TRBV5-1 to TRBJ1-4, with no clear D. Germline CDR1 is SGHRS and CDR2 is YFSETQ. Trimming pared 0 bases from V and 15 bases from J, leaving 15 bases between. CDR3 size: 13 residues. The CDR3, as DNA: TGCGCCAGCAGCTTGGCCGGATACTCCGAGGTGTTTTTT. This sequence encodes CASSLAGYSEVFF.

The sample holds a few counts of this clone. Other nucleotide sequences in the sample specify the same CDR3. This CDR3 reads CASSPGTEETQYF. The CDR3 coding sequence is TGTGCCAGCTCGCCCGGGACAGAAGAGACCCAGTACTTC. The chain uses TRBV18 and TRBJ2-5, with 7 nucleotides matching TRBD1. The CDR3 totals 13 residues. The germline V gene encodes CDR1 KGHSH and CDR2 LQKENI. V was clipped by 6 bases and J by 3 bases; unmatched bases: 4.

There are a few counts of this clone. The chain links TRBV9 to TRBJ1-1; maybe TRBD1 (5 bases). Germline values: CDR1 SGDLS, CDR2 YYNGEE. Between the trimmed V and J ends, which lost 4 bases and 1 base, there was a span of 14 bases. The CDR3 extends over 15 amino acids. CDR3 sequence (DNA): TGTGCCAGCAGCCCCCCAGGGATTAGGAACACTGAAGCTTTCTTT. This codes for CASSPPGIRNTEAFF.

The chain recombines TRBV18 with TRBJ1-2, with TRBD1 as a possible D gene (6 bases). The CDR3 consists of 15 residues. Trimming removed 4 bases from V and 8 bases from J, with 20 bases in between. CDR1 and CDR2 from the germline V gene are KGHSH and LQKENI. The CDR3 region has the DNA TGTGCCAGCTCACTTTCGTCCCGGGACAAATTGGGCTACACCTTC. Translating gives CASSLSSRDKLGYTF.

This chain connects TRBV30 to TRBJ1-5; 11 nucleotides align to TRBD1. The germline V gene encodes CDR1 GTSNPN and CDR2 SVGIG (reference sequence). V was pared by 3 bases and J by 6 bases, with 4 bases of the junction left unmatched. CDR3 length: 14 amino acids. CDR3 sequence: CAWRGQGGGQPQHF. The CDR3 nucleotides read TGTGCCTGGAGGGGACAGGGGGGAGGTCAGCCCCAGCATTTT.

V gene TRBV27 combines with J gene TRBJ2-1, with D maybe TRBD1 (6 bases). The CDR3 is 13 amino acids. Trimming took 8 bases from V and 2 from J, leaving 10 bases between them. Germline assignment: CDR1 MNHEY and CDR2 SMNVEV (reference sequence). CDR3 protein: CASRNRAYNEQFF. The CDR3 nucleotides read TGTGCCAGCCGAAACAGGGCCTACAATGAGCAGTTCTTC.